The 28 T cell receptor beta chains reported below all come from one sample, sequenced in a study of vaccination and CD4 T cells after COVID-19. These receptors' targets are unknown. Noted treatment: roughly ten-day PBMC culture with coronavirus spike peptide pools or control peptides (ViraFEST assay). Sequence data for DNA of cultured CD4+ T cells were generated by the Oncomine TCR Beta short-read assay. MiXCR, applied by TCRdb to the PCR reads, yields one record per CDR3 protein. The sample consists of about 17,000 distinct CDR3 sequences, approximately 41% of them appearing once. The sample was CD4+ T cells from blood, cultured in vitro. Every receptor here comes from a human donor who had recovered from COVID-19.

This chain uses TRBV7-2 with TRBJ2-7, with D possibly being TRBD1 (6 bases). The CDR3 loop spans 12 amino acids. V shed 5 bases and J shed 7 bases, with 12 bases lying between them. Germline V gene sequence: CDR1 SGHTA, CDR2 FQGNSA. The CDR3 nucleotides read TGTGCCAGCAGCATACAGGGTTGGGAGCAGTACTTC. This gives the protein CASSIQGWEQYF.

This clonotype was observed a few times. CDR3: CASSQDRGAEKLFF. CDR3 nucleotide sequence: TGCGCCAGCAGCCAAGATAGGGGAGCCGAAAAACTGTTTTTT. The chain has TRBV10-1 and TRBJ1-4, with a possible D match to TRBD1 (5 bases). Germline V gene lookup returns CDR1 WNHNN and CDR2 SYGVQD (reference sequence). The CDR3 contains 14 residues. V dropped 6 bases and J dropped 8 bases, with 16 bases sitting between them.

The chain is built from TRBV7-8 and TRBJ2-3; either TRBD1 or TRBD2 may fit D (6 bases each). Germline loops: CDR1 SGHVS, CDR2 FQNEAQ. Trimming cost V 5 bases and J 13 bases, with 28 bases left between them. The CDR3 contains 16 residues. The CDR3 here is CASSPFRDMITRGEYF. CDR3 DNA sequence: TGTGCCAGCAGCCCCTTCAGGGACATGATAACTAGGGGGGAGTATTTT.

The chain recombines TRBV28 with TRBJ2-3; 8 nucleotides match TRBD2. The CDR3 sequence is 16 residues long. V shed 4 bases, J shed 0 bases, and the junction held 6 bases outside the gene matches. CDR1 is MDHEN, CDR2 SYDVKM, per germline. This CDR3 is CASSWGAGGSTDTQYF. CDR3 DNA: TGTGCCAGCAGTTGGGGTGCGGGAGGCAGCACAGATACGCAGTATTTT.

The chain employs TRBV5-5 and TRBJ2-7, with D hard to call. V was cut by 1 base and J by 3 bases, with 11 bases left in between. Germline V lookup: CDR1 SGHKS, CDR2 YYEKEE (reference sequence). This CDR3 region has 14 residues. Here the CDR3 DNA reads TGTGCCAGCAGCTTGTATGCGGCTAACTACGAGCAGTACTTC. Translation: CASSLYAANYEQYF.

This clonotype was counted between two and nine times. V and J are TRBV7-2 and TRBJ1-5; weak D call: TRBD1 (5 bases). The V end was cut by 1 base, the J end by 5 bases, with 12 bases between. The CDR3 has 15 amino acids. CDR1 and CDR2 from the germline V gene are SGHTA and FQGNSA. The CDR3 loop reads CASSLGLRVDQPQHF. The CDR3 nucleotides read TGTGCCAGCAGCTTAGGTCTCAGGGTGGATCAGCCCCAGCATTTT.

This clonotype came up a few times. V and J are TRBV20-1 and TRBJ2-7; 8 nucleotides agree with TRBD2. In germline, CDR1 is DFQATT, CDR2 SNEGSKA (reference sequence). With V trimmed by 3 bases and J by 2 bases, 6 bases remained unmatched. The length of the CDR3 is 14 residues. In nucleotides, the CDR3 is TGCAGTGCTAGTCGTGGTAGCGGGGCCTACGAGCAGTACTTC. Its protein is CSASRGSGAYEQYF.

This chain joins TRBV28 and TRBJ1-1, with a weak D call TRBD1 (6 bases). The CDR3 runs 12 residues. V lost 5 bases, J lost 3 bases, and 7 bases lay in between. Germline V gene lookup returns CDR1 MDHEN and CDR2 SYDVKM. CDR3 protein: CASSPGDTEAFF. CDR3 DNA sequence: TGTGCCAGCAGTCCAGGGGACACTGAAGCTTTCTTT.

The chain combines TRBV4-2 with TRBJ2-2; 12 nucleotides align to TRBD2. Germline V gene data show CDR1 as LGHNA and CDR2 as YNFKEQ. The CDR3 has 19 residues. J was trimmed by 5 bases and V by 1 base; bases with no gene match: 11. CDR3 protein: CASSQVPYRLAGVTGELFF. CDR3 in DNA: TGTGCCAGCAGCCAAGTTCCCTACCGACTAGCGGGAGTGACCGGGGAGCTGTTTTTT.

The chain uses TRBV9 and TRBJ2-1, with D possibly being TRBD1 (6 bases). Germline V lookup: CDR1 SGDLS, CDR2 YYNGEE. The CDR3 is 17 amino acids. The germline V and J ends were trimmed by 0 bases and 4 bases, with 17 bases remaining between them. CDR3 DNA: TGTGCCAGCAGCGTAGGGGTGGGCAGGGGCCGTTACAATGAGCAGTTCTTC. Protein: CASSVGVGRGRYNEQFF. The full variable domain, with the rest looked up from reference TRBV9 and TRBJ2-1, is DSGVTQTPKHLITATGQRVTLRCSPRSGDLSVYWYQQSLDQGLQFLIQYYNGEERAKGNILERFSAQQFPDLHSELNLSSLELGDSALYFCASSVGVGRGRYNEQFFGPGTRLTVL.

The chain uses TRBV5-1 and TRBJ2-5; possibly TRBD1 or TRBD2 for D (5 bases each). Trimming pared 2 bases from V and 6 bases from J, leaving 20 bases between. Germline CDR1 reads SGHRS; CDR2 reads YFSETQ. This CDR3 has 16 residues. The DNA for the CDR3 is TGCGCCAGCAGCTTTGACGTGGGACCTTCTAGCAAGACCCAGTACTTC. Protein: CASSFDVGPSSKTQYF.

The CDR3 DNA follows: TGTGCCAGCAGCGCCGACCGATTACCCGGGGAGCTGTTTTTT. Protein product: CASSADRLPGELFF. The chain carries TRBV7-2 and TRBJ2-2; D call uncertain. Trimming removed 5 bases from V and 6 bases from J, with 13 bases in between. In germline, CDR1 is SGHTA, CDR2 FQGNSA. The CDR3 has 14 amino acids.

This clonotype was recorded a few times. This chain uses TRBV11-2 with TRBJ1-2; no reliable D call. Trimming left V 5 bases short and J 2 bases short, with 12 bases between. The CDR3 consists of 14 residues. Germline CDR1 reads SGHAT; CDR2 reads FQNNGV. DNA for the CDR3: TGTGCCAGCAGCACGATAGGCAGGAACTATGGCTACACCTTC. It translates to CASSTIGRNYGYTF.

There are a few counts of this clonotype. This sequence joins TRBV7-2 and TRBJ2-3; D is unresolved. CDR3 length: 11 residues. V was trimmed by 5 bases and J by 6 bases, leaving 6 bases between them. The germline V gene has CDR1 SGHTA and CDR2 FQGNSA. This chain's CDR3 is CASSVLDTQYF. The CDR3, as DNA: TGTGCCAGCAGCGTATTGGATACGCAGTATTTT.

V and J are TRBV7-2 and TRBJ1-5; D is uncertain. Germline V gene sequence: CDR1 SGHTA, CDR2 FQGNSA. V lost 1 base and J 7 bases, leaving 8 bases between the germline ends. There are 13 residues in the CDR3. The CDR3 spells CASSLGIGQPQHF. CDR3 sequence (DNA): TGTGCCAGCAGCTTAGGAATTGGGCAGCCCCAGCATTTT.

The V gene is TRBV6-1, the J gene TRBJ1-4; 7 bases fit TRBD1. The length of the CDR3 is 15 residues. CDR1 and CDR2 from the germline V gene are MNHNS and SASEGT. Unmatched junction bases numbered 7, after V lost 5 bases and J lost 4 bases. The CDR3 DNA reads as TGTGCCAGCAGTAACCCGGGACAGCTTAATGAAAAACTGTTTTTT. Translation: CASSNPGQLNEKLFF.

This clonotype was observed a handful of times. The chain carries TRBV20-1 and TRBJ2-6; D is possibly TRBD2 (5 bases). V was trimmed by 6 bases and J by 3 bases, leaving 12 bases between them. CDR1 is DFQATT, CDR2 SNEGSKA, per germline (reference sequence). This CDR3 spans 14 amino acids. Written as DNA, the CDR3 is TGCAGTGCCGGTTGGGCGGGTGGGGCCAACGTCCTGACTTTC. Translation gives CSAGWAGGANVLTF.

This clonotype was counted only a few times. The chain recombines TRBV7-2 with TRBJ1-2; maybe TRBD1 (6 bases). Germline V gene lookup returns CDR1 SGHTA and CDR2 FQGNSA. The CDR3 covers 15 residues. V lost 1 base, J lost 5 bases, and 14 bases lay in between. CDR3 DNA: TGTGCCAGCAGCTTAGACGGCGGGACACTATATGGCTACACCTTC. Protein product: CASSLDGGTLYGYTF.

The rearrangement links TRBV18 to TRBJ1-5, with D hard to call. CDR3 length: 16 amino acids. CDR1 and CDR2 from the germline V gene are KGHSH and LQKENI. Trimming left V 6 bases short and J 0 bases short, with 15 bases between. CDR3 region: CASSPPAEYSNQPQHF. The DNA for the CDR3 is TGTGCCAGCTCCCCGCCGGCAGAGTATAGCAATCAGCCCCAGCATTTT.

The chain employs TRBV5-4 and TRBJ1-2, with TRBD1 matching over 7 bases. The ends lost 2 bases at V and 4 bases at J; junction bases unmatched: 14. Germline V gene data show CDR1 as SGHNT and CDR2 as YYREEE (reference sequence). The CDR3 is 17 amino acids. For the CDR3, the DNA is TGTGCCAGCAGCTTCGGACAGGACGCATTTTTATTCTATGGCTACACCTTC. It yields the protein CASSFGQDAFLFYGYTF.

V gene TRBV11-2 combines with J gene TRBJ2-3; TRBD1 aligns across 9 bases. Trimming took 5 bases from V and 1 from J; bases not matched to a gene: 4. The CDR3 consists of 15 residues. The germline gives CDR1 SGHAT, CDR2 FQNNGV. The CDR3 spells CASSLTGGGTDTQYF. The CDR3 DNA sequence: TGTGCCAGCAGCCTGACAGGGGGAGGCACAGATACGCAGTATTTT.

This clonotype was seen once. The chain is built from TRBV28 and TRBJ2-3, with D possibly being TRBD1 or TRBD2 (7 bases each). Germline CDR1 and CDR2: MDHEN and SYDVKM. Deletions cut 1 base from V and 4 bases from J, with 12 bases between. The CDR3 contains 15 residues. CDR3 nucleotide sequence: TGTGCCAGCAGTTTATCAGGGGGAGGGGCAGATACGCAGTATTTT. As protein: CASSLSGGGADTQYF.

The CDR3 DNA reads as TGTGCCATCAGTGCGGAGGGACAGTTCACAGATACGCAGTATTTT. Amino acid sequence: CAISAEGQFTDTQYF. The V call is TRBV10-3, the J call TRBJ2-3, with a possible D match to TRBD1 (7 bases). This CDR3 contains 15 residues. V was clipped by 4 bases and J by 2 bases, with 13 bases between them. Per germline, CDR1 ENHRY and CDR2 SYGVKD.

The chain combines TRBV6-5 with TRBJ1-2; D gene uncertain. The V gene lost 2 bases and the J gene lost 0 bases, with 13 bases spanning the gap. The germline CDR1 and CDR2 sequences are MNHEY and SVGAGI. This CDR3 spans 16 amino acids. The CDR3 region has the DNA TGTGCCAGCAGTTACGGCAGGAACCAAGCTAACTATGGCTACACCTTC. This translates into CASSYGRNQANYGYTF.

This clonotype was seen more than once but under ten times. The J gene is TRBJ2-7, the V gene TRBV15; 7 positions agree with TRBD1. Germline V gene lookup returns CDR1 LNHNV and CDR2 YYDKDF (reference sequence). V was pared by 0 bases and J by 12 bases, with 8 bases of the junction left unmatched. The CDR3 runs 13 residues. The CDR3 DNA follows: TGTGCCACCAGCAGAGAAAGTGCAGGGGGTCTGTACTTC. Translation gives CATSRESAGGLYF.

In this sample, this clonotype turned up a few times. The V call is TRBV15, the J call TRBJ1-2; maybe TRBD1 (6 bases). CDR3 length equals 16 residues. Trimming shortened V by 2 bases and J by 6 bases, and 19 bases separated the two germline ends. Germline V gene sequence: CDR1 LNHNV, CDR2 YYDKDF (reference sequence). The CDR3 sequence: CATSRPTPGGEDGYTF. Here the CDR3 DNA reads TGTGCCACCAGCAGACCTACCCCGGGGGGCGAGGATGGCTACACCTTC.

This clonotype was seen a handful of times. V and J are TRBV7-8 and TRBJ1-1; TRBD1 might be the D (5 bases). The CDR3 covers 12 residues. The V end was cut by 5 bases, the J end by 5 bases, with 9 bases between. Germline values: CDR1 SGHVS, CDR2 FQNEAQ. CDR3 sequence: CASSPQGTEAFF. CDR3 sequence (DNA): TGTGCCAGCAGCCCTCAGGGAACTGAAGCTTTCTTT.

This clonotype has just a few counts. The chain carries TRBV6-1 and TRBJ1-5; D perhaps matches TRBD1 (5 bases). The CDR3 extends over 13 amino acids. V was pared by 6 bases and J by 1 base, with 7 bases between. The germline CDR1 and CDR2 sequences are MNHNS and SASEGT. In nucleotides, the CDR3 is TGTGCCAGCAGATGGGACAGCAATCAGCCCCAGCATTTT. Translating gives CASRWDSNQPQHF.